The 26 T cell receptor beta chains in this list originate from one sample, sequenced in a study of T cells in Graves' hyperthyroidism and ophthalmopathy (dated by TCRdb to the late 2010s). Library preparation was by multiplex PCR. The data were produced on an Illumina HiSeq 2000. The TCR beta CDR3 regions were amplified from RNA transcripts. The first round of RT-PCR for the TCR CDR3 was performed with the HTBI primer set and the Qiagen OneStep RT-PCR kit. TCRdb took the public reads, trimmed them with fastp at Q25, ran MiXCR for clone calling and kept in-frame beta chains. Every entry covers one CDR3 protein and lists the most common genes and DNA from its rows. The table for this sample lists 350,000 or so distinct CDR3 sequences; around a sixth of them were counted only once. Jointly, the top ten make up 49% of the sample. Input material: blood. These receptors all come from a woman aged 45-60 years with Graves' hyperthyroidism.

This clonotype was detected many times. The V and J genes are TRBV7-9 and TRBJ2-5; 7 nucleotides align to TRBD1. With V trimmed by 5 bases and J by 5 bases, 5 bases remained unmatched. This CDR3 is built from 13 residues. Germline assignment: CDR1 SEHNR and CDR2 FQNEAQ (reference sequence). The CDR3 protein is CASSANRGETQYF. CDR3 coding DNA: TGTGCCAGCAGCGCAAACAGGGGTGAGACCCAGTACTTC.

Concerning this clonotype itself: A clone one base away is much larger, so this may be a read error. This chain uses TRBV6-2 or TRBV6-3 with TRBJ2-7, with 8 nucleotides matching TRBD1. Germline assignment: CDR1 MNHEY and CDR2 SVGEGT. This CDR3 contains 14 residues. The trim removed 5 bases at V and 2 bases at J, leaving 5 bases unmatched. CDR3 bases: TGTGCCAGCAGTGGCAGGGGGCTAACCTACGAGCAGTACGTC. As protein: CASSGRGLTYEQYV.

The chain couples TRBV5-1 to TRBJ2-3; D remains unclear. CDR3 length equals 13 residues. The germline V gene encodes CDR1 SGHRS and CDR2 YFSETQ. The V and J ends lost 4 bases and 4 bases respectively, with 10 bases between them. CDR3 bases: TGCGCCAGCAGCGGAGTCGGCCCAGATACGCAGTATTTT. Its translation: CASSGVGPDTQYF.

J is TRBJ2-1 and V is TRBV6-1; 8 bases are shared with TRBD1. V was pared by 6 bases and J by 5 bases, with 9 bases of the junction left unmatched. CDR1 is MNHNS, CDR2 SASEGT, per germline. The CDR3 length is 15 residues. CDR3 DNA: TGTGCCAGCAGCGGGGGACAGGACTCGAACAATGAGCAGTTCTTC. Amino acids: CASSGGQDSNNEQFF.

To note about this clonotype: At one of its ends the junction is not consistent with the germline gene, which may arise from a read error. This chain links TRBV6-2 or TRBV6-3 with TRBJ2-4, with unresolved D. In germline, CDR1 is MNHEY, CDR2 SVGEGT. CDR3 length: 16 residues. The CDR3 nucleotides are TGCGCCAGCAGTTACGACGCCAGACTAGCCAAAAACATTCAGTACTTC. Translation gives CASSYDARLAKNIQYF.

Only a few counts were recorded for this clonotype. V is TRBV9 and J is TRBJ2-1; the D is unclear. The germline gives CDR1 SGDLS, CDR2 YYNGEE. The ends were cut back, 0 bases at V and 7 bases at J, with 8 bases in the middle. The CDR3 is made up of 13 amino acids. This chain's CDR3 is CASSVGSGNEQFF. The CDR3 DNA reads TGTGCCAGCAGCGTAGGATCCGGGAATGAGCAGTTCTTC.

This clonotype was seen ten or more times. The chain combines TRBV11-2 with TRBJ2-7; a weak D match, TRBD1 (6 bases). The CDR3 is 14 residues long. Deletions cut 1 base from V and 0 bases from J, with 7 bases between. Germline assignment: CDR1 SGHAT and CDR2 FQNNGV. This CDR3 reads CASSLARGSYEQYF. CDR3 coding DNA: TGTGCCAGCAGCTTAGCCAGGGGCTCCTACGAGCAGTACTTC.

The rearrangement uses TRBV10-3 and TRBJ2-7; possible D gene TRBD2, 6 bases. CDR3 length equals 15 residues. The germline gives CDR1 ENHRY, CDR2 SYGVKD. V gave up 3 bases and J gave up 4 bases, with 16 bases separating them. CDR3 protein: CAISDPMGGRYEQYF. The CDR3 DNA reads TGTGCCATCAGTGACCCGATGGGGGGTAGGTACGAGCAGTACTTC.

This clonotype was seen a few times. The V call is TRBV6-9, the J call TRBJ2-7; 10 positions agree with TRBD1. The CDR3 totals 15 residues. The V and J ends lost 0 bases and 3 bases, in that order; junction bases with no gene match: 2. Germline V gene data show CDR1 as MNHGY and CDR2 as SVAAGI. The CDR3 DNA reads TGTGCCAGCAGTTATTCCGGGACAGGGGACTACGAGCAGTACTTC. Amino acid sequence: CASSYSGTGDYEQYF.

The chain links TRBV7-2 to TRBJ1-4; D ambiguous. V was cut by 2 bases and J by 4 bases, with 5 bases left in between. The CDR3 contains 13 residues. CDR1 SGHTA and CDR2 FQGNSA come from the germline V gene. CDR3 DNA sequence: TGTGCCAGCAGCTTATCGTATAATGAAAAACTGTTTTTT. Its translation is CASSLSYNEKLFF.

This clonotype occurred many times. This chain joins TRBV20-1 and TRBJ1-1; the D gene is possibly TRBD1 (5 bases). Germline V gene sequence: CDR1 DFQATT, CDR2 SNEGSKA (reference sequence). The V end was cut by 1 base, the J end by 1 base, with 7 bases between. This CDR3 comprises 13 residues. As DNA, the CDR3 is TGCAGTGCTAGAGGGGGCGCGAACACTGAAGCTTTCTTT. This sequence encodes CSARGGANTEAFF.

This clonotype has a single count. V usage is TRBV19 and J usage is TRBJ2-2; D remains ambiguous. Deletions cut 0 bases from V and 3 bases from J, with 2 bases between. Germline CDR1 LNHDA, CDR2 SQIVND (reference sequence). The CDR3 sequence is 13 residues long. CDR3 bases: TGTGCCAGTAGTATAGAATACACCGGGGAGCTGTTTTTT. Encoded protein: CASSIEYTGELFF. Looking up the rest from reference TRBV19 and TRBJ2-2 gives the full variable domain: DGGITQSPKYLFRKEGQNVTLSCEQNLNHDAMYWYRQDPGQGLRLIYYSQIVNDFQKGDIAEGYSVSREKKESFPLTVTSAQKNPTAFYLCASSIEYTGELFFGEGSRLTVL.

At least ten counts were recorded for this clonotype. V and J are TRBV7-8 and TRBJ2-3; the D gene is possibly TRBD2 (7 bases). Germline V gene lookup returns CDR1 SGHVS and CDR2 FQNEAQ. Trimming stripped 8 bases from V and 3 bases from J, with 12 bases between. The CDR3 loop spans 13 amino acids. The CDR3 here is CASSGGRTDTQYF. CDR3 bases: TGTGCCAGCTCCGGGGGGCGGACAGATACGCAGTATTTT.

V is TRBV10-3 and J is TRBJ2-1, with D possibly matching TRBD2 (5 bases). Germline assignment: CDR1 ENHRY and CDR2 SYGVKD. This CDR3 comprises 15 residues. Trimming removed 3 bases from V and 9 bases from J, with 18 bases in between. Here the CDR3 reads CAISEAVSPIGEQFF. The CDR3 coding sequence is TGTGCCATCAGTGAAGCGGTCAGTCCCATAGGTGAGCAGTTCTTC.

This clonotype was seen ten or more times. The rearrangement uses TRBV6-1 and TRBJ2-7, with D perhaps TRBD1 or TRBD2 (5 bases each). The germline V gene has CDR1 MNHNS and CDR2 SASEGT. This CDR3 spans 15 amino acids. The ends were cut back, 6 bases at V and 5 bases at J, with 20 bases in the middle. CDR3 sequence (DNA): TGTGCCAGCAGATCGATTGGGACGGGGAGAGACGAGCAGTACTTC. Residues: CASRSIGTGRDEQYF.

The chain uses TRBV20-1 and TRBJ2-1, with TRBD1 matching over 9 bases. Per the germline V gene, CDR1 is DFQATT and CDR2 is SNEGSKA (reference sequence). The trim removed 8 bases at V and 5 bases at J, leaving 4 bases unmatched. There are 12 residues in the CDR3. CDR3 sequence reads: CSSRDRDNEQFF. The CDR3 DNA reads TGCAGTTCCCGGGACAGGGACAATGAGCAGTTCTTC.

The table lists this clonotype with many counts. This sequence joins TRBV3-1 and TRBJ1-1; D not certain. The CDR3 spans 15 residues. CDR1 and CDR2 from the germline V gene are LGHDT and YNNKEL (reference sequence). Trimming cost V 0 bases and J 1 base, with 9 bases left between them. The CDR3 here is CASSQEMAENTEAFF. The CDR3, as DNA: TGTGCCAGCAGCCAAGAAATGGCGGAGAACACTGAAGCTTTCTTT.

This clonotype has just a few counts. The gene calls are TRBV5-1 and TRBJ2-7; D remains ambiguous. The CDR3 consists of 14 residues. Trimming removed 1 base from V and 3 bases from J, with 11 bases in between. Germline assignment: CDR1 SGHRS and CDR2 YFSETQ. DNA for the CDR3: TGCGCCAGCAGCTTGTCTGAACACTACTACGAGCAGTACGTC. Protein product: CASSLSEHYYEQYV.

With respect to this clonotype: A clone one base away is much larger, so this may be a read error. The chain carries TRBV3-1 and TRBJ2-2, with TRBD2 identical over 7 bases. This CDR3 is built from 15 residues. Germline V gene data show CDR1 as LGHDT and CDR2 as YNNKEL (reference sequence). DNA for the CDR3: TGTGTCAGCAGCCAATTGCAGGGAGGGACCGGGGAGCTGTTTTTT. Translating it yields CVSSQLQGGTGELFF.

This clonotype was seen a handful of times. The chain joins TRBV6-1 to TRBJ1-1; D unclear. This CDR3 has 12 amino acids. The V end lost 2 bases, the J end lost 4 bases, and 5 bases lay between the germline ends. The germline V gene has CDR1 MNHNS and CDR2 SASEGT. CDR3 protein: CASSELRTEAFF. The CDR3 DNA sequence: TGTGCCAGCAGTGAATTACGCACTGAAGCTTTCTTT.

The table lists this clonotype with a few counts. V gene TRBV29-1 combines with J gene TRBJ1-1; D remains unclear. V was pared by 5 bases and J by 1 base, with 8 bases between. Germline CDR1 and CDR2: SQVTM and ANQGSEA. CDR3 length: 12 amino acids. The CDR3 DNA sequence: TGCAGCGTTCGAACAGAGAACACTGAAGCTTTCTTT. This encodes CSVRTENTEAFF.

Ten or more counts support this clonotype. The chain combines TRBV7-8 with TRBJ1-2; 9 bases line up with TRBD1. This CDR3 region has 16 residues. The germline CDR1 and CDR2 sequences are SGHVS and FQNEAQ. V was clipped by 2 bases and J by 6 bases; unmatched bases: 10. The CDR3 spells CASSLPTQGAQDGYTF. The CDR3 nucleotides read TGTGCCAGCAGCTTACCAACACAGGGGGCGCAGGATGGCTACACCTTC.

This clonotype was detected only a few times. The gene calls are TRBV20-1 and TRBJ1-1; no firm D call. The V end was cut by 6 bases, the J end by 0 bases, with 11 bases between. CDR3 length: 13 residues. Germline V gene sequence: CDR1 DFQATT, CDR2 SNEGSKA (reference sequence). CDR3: CSAPARMNTEAFF. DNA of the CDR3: TGCAGTGCCCCCGCACGGATGAACACTGAAGCTTTCTTT.

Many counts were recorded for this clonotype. The CDR3 here is CASSPDRGTEAFF. In nucleotides, the CDR3 is TGTGCCAGCAGCCCCGACAGGGGCACTGAAGCTTTCTTT. The chain has TRBV18 and TRBJ1-1; 8 nucleotides agree with TRBD1. V lost 8 bases, J lost 4 bases, and 6 bases stayed unmatched. The CDR3 sequence is 13 residues long. Per germline, CDR1 KGHSH and CDR2 LQKENI.

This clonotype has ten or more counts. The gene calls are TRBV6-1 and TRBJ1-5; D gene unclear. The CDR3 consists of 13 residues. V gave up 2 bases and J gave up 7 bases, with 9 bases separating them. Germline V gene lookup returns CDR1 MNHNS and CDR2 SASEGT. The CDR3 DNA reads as TGTGCCAGCAGTGAACAGACTTACCAGCCCCAGCATTTT. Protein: CASSEQTYQPQHF.

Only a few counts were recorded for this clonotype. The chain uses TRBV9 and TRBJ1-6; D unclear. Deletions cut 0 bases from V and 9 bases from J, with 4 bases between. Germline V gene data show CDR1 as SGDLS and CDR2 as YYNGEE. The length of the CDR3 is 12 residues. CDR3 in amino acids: CASSVVGSPLHF. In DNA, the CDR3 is TGTGCCAGCAGCGTAGTTGGTTCACCCCTCCACTTT.